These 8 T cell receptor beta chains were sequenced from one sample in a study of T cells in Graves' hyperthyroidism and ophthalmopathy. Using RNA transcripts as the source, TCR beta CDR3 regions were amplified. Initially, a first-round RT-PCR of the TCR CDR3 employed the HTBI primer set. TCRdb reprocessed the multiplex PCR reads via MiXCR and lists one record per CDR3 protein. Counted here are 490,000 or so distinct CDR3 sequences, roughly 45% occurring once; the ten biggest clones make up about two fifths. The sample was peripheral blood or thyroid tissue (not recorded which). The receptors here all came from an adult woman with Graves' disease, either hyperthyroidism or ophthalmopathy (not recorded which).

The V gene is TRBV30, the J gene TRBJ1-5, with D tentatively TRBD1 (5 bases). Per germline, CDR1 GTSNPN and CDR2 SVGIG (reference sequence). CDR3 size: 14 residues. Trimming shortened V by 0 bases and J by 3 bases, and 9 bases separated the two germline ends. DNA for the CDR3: TGTGCCTGGAGTGTGGGACCAAACAATCAGCCCCAGCATTTT. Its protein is CAWSVGPNNQPQHF.

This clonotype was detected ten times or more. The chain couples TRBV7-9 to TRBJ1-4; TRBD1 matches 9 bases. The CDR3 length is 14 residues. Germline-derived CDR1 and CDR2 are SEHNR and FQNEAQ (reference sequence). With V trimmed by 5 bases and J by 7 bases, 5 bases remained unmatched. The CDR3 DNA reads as TGTGCCAGCAGCCCACAGGGGGCCGGTGAAAAACTGTTTTTT. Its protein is CASSPQGAGEKLFF.

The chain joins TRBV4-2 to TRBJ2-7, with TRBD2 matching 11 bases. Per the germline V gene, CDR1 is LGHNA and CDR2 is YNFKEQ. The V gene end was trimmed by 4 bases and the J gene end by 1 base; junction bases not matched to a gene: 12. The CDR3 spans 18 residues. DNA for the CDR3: TGTGCCAGCAGCCCAAACCGGGGTAGCGGGAGGGGTTCCTACGAGCAGTACTTC. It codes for CASSPNRGSGRGSYEQYF.

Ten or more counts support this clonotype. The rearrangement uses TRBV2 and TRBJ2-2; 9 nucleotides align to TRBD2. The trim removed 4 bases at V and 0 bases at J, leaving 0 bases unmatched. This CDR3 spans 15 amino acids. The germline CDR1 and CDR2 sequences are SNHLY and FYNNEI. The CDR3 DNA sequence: TGTGCCAGCAGTGTAGCGGGGGCGAACACCGGGGAGCTGTTTTTT. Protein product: CASSVAGANTGELFF.

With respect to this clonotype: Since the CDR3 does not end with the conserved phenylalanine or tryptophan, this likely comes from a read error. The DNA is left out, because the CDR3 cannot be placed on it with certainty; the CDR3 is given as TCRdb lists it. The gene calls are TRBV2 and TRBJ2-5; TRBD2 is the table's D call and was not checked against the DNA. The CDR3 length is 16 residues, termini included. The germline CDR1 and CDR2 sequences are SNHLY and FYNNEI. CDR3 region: CASSETGLIGGYTFGS.

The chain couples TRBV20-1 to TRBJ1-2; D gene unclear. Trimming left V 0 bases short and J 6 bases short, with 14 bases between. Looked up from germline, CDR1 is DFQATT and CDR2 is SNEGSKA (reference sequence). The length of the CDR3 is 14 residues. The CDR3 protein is CSARDMGRPHGYTF. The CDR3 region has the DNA TGCAGTGCTAGAGATATGGGGAGGCCCCATGGCTACACCTTC.

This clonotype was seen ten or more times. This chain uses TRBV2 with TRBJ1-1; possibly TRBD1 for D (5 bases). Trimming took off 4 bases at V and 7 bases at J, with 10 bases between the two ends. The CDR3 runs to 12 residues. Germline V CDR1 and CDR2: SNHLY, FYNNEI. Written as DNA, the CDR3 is TGTGCCAGCAGTGTTGGGGCTAATGAAGCTTTCTTT. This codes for CASSVGANEAFF. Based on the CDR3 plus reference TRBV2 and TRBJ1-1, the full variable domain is EPEVTQTPSHQVTQMGQEVILRCVPISNHLYFYWYRQILGQKVEFLVSFYNNEISEKSEIFDDQFSVERPDGSNFTLKIRSTKLEDSAMYFCASSVGANEAFFGQGTRLTVV.

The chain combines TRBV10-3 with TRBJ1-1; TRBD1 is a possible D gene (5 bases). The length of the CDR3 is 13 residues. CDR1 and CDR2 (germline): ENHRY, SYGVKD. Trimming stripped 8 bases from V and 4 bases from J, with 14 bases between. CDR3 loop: CAIRREVATEAFF. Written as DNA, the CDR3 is TGTGCCATCCGCAGGGAGGTGGCCACTGAAGCTTTCTTT.